The sequence of this T cell receptor beta chain was determined in a study of glioma-infiltrating T cells. A few counts support this clonotype. The antigen remains undetermined. Whole-study findings and limits: Gliomas, especially low-grade, showed above-expected tissue-blood divergence; non-neoplastic patients showed below. CDR3 overlap between tissue and blood was very small.

Amplification of TCR alpha and beta CDR3 regions from RNA used iRepertoire nested multiplex PCR. TCRdb reprocessed the multiplex PCR reads via MiXCR and lists one record per CDR3 protein. The table shows 150,000 to 200,000 distinct CDR3 sequences, with under 55% occurring only once. This CDR3 has 13 amino acids. The V gene end was trimmed by 1 base and the J gene end by 5 bases; junction bases not matched to a gene: 0. The V gene's germline CDR1 is MGHRA and CDR2 YSYEKL. The sequence derives from a human donor with low-grade glioma or glioblastoma, undergoing nonglioma brain surgery, or in good health (not recorded which). Material: glioma tissue, nonneoplastic brain tissue, or PBMCs (not recorded which). V and J are TRBV4-1 and TRBJ2-5; 8 bases fit TRBD1. DNA of the CDR3: TGCGCCAGCAGCCAAGGGACAGGGGAGACCCAGTACTTC. Its protein product is CASSQGTGETQYF.